Shown below are 15 T cell receptor beta chains from a single sample sequenced in a study of T cells after yellow fever vaccination. TCRdb re-called the 5' RACE reads with MiXCR, one entry per CDR3 protein. The sample has some 390,000 distinct CDR3 sequences, 6.2% seen once. Sequencing was performed on PBMCs, taken 5 days after the yellow fever booster vaccination. The receptor source for this set is a man in his thirties or forties who received the YFV17D yellow fever vaccine.

This clonotype was observed many times. The gene calls are TRBV21-1 and TRBJ2-7; TRBD1 is the table's D call and was not checked against the DNA. TRBV21-1 is a documented pseudogene. This CDR3 has 15 residues. The CDR3 sequence: CASILGDRGIYEQYF. The CDR3 DNA follows: TGTGCCAGCATCCTGGGGGACAGGGGCATCTACGAGCAGTACTTC.

This clonotype was detected only a few times. The chain uses TRBV7-2 and TRBJ2-3; 7 nucleotides align to TRBD2. The CDR3 loop spans 16 amino acids. The germline CDR1 and CDR2 sequences are SGHTA and FQGNSA. J gave up 8 bases and V 5 bases, and 16 bases lay outside the gene matches. CDR3 in DNA: TGTGCCAGCAGCAAAGGAGGGCTGGGTGGGGGGGGTACGCAGTATTTT. This translates into CASSKGGLGGGGTQYF.

Ten or more counts support this clonotype. This chain uses TRBV20-1 with TRBJ2-1; 9 nucleotides line up with TRBD2. Germline V lookup: CDR1 DFQATT, CDR2 SNEGSKA (reference sequence). V trimming: 4 bases; J trimming: 7 bases; junction bases outside the gene matches: 8. The CDR3 is made up of 14 amino acids. CDR3 nucleotide sequence: TGCAGTGCTAACGGAGCGGGAGGTTTGAATGAGCAGTTCTTC. As protein: CSANGAGGLNEQFF.

This clonotype was counted ten times or more. This chain joins TRBV7-2 and TRBJ2-7; no reliable D call. The CDR3 sequence is 13 residues long. The V end was cut by 5 bases, the J end by 4 bases, with 12 bases between. Germline-derived CDR1 and CDR2 are SGHTA and FQGNSA. CDR3 loop: CASSLLLEYEQYF. The CDR3 DNA follows: TGTGCCAGCAGCCTCTTACTTGAATACGAGCAGTACTTC.

The CDR3: CASSPIGTPNTGELFF. CDR3 bases: TGTGCCAGCAGCCCCATTGGGACTCCGAACACCGGGGAGCTGTTTTTT. The chain employs TRBV7-2 and TRBJ2-2; possibly TRBD2 for D (6 bases). Germline CDR1 reads SGHTA; CDR2 reads FQGNSA. CDR3 length equals 16 residues. The V end was cut by 5 bases, the J end by 0 bases, with 13 bases between. The full variable domain, completed using reference TRBV7-2 and TRBJ2-2, is GAGVSQSPSNKVTEKGKDVELRCDPISGHTALYWYRQSLGQGLEFLIYFQGNSAPDKSGLPSDRFSAERTGGSVSTLTIQRTQQEDSAVYLCASSPIGTPNTGELFFGEGSRLTVL.

The chain couples TRBV7-2 to TRBJ2-3; D uncertain. The length of the CDR3 is 12 residues. The ends were cut back, 5 bases at V and 10 bases at J, with 13 bases in the middle. The germline V gene has CDR1 SGHTA and CDR2 FQGNSA. CDR3 residues: CASSPPFTSQYF. CDR3 nucleotide sequence: TGTGCCAGCAGCCCGCCCTTTACATCGCAGTATTTT.

The chain has TRBV28 and TRBJ2-7; 10 bases are a match to TRBD2. CDR3 size: 17 residues. After removal of 5 bases from V and 1 base from J, the junction contained 11 bases not matched to a gene. Per the germline V gene, CDR1 is MDHEN and CDR2 is SYDVKM. CDR3 loop: CASSPPRTSGFSYEQYF. Written as DNA, the CDR3 is TGTGCCAGCAGTCCCCCGCGGACTAGCGGATTTTCCTACGAGCAGTACTTC.

There are many counts of this clonotype. At one of its ends the junction is not consistent with the germline gene, which may arise from a read error. The rearrangement uses TRBV7-2 and TRBJ2-7; D remains unclear. Germline V gene lookup returns CDR1 SGHTA and CDR2 FQGNSA. CDR3 length: 13 amino acids. The CDR3 bases are TGCGCCAGCAGCTCCCTTAGCTCCTACGAGCAGTACTTC. Translated: CASSSLSSYEQYF.

Many counts were recorded for this clonotype. The chain is built from TRBV4-2 and TRBJ1-2, with TRBD1 matching over 10 bases. The germline gives CDR1 LGHNA, CDR2 YNFKEQ. V trimming: 4 bases; J trimming: 7 bases; junction bases outside the gene matches: 9. This CDR3 spans 15 amino acids. In nucleotides, the CDR3 is TGTGCCAGCAGCCCCTTGCCGCGGGACAGGGGTGGCTACACCTTC. Translated, it gives CASSPLPRDRGGYTF.

This clonotype was seen more than once but under ten times. The genes are TRBV25-1 and TRBJ2-4, with D hard to call. Between the trimmed V and J ends, which lost 5 bases and 5 bases, there was a span of 10 bases. This CDR3 has 13 amino acids. CDR1 is MGHDK, CDR2 SYGVNS, per germline. CDR3: CASSPIWENIQYF. CDR3 DNA sequence: TGTGCCAGCAGTCCGATTTGGGAAAACATTCAGTACTTC.

This clonotype was counted ten times or more. The V gene is TRBV9, the J gene TRBJ2-1, with D possibly being TRBD2 (5 bases). The length of the CDR3 is 15 residues. CDR1 and CDR2 from the germline V gene are SGDLS and YYNGEE. The V gene lost 2 bases and the J gene lost 5 bases, with 14 bases spanning the gap. CDR3 protein: CASSVGSKRDNEQFF. CDR3 DNA sequence: TGTGCCAGCAGCGTTGGGTCTAAGAGGGACAATGAGCAGTTCTTC.

This clonotype was counted only a few times. The chain recombines TRBV5-5 with TRBJ2-7, with TRBD1 identical over 8 bases. Trimming took 5 bases from V and 2 from J; bases not matched to a gene: 6. CDR3 length equals 14 residues. Per germline, CDR1 SGHKS and CDR2 YYEKEE (reference sequence). The CDR3 DNA reads TGTGCCAGCAGAAACCCGGGACAGGCCTACGAGCAGTACTTC. The encoded protein is CASRNPGQAYEQYF.

This clonotype was detected a few times. The genes are TRBV28 and TRBJ2-1; a possible D gene is TRBD1 (6 bases). Germline V gives CDR1 MDHEN, CDR2 SYDVKM. The CDR3 is 16 amino acids. The V gene lost 4 bases and the J gene lost 0 bases, with 13 bases spanning the gap. CDR3 loop: CASSSNRVHSYNEQFF. The DNA of the CDR3 is TGTGCCAGCAGTTCGAACAGGGTCCACTCCTACAATGAGCAGTTCTTC.

The chain joins TRBV5-1 to TRBJ2-3; a possible D gene is TRBD2 (5 bases). Germline lookup yields CDR1 SGHRS and CDR2 YFSETQ. V gave up 4 bases and J gave up 2 bases, with 8 bases separating them. The CDR3 covers 13 residues. The CDR3 nucleotides read TGCGCCAGCAGCGCCCGGGACACAGATACGCAGTATTTT. Its translation: CASSARDTDTQYF.

This clonotype was detected many times. CDR3 coding DNA: TGTGCCAGCAGTTATGGCAGGGAGCTGTTTTTT. It yields the protein CASSYGRELFF. The rearrangement joins TRBV6-6 to TRBJ2-2; the D is unclear. This CDR3 is 11 amino acids long. The germline V and J ends were trimmed by 3 bases and 9 bases, with 5 bases remaining between them. CDR1 is MNHNY, CDR2 SVGAGI, per germline (reference sequence).